These 12 T cell receptor beta chains originate from one sample sequenced in a study of T-cell memory formation after mild COVID-19. A single record per CDR3 protein comes from TCRdb applying MiXCR to the 5' RACE reads. The profile shows about 260,000 distinct CDR3 sequences, approximately 16% of them singletons. The sequenced sample consisted of PBMCs or a T cell subset sorted from them (not recorded which). The origin of the receptors is a man between 18 and 35 years old who had mild COVID-19 (a few samples of this study predate the infection). Cell type and time point are not known.

The chain joins TRBV5-1 to TRBJ1-2, with 9 bases that match TRBD1. Germline assignment: CDR1 SGHRS and CDR2 YFSETQ. V gave up 4 bases and J gave up 4 bases; unmatched junction bases: 11. The CDR3 is made up of 16 amino acids. The CDR3 nucleotides read TGCGCCAGCAGCGCAGTCCCTACGGACAGGGGCTATGGCTACACCTTC. Its translation: CASSAVPTDRGYGYTF.

V and J are TRBV7-2 and TRBJ2-1, with 7 nucleotides matching TRBD2. There are 13 residues in the CDR3. In germline, CDR1 is SGHTA, CDR2 FQGNSA. Losses at the gene ends were 4 bases for V and 8 bases for J; bases not matched to a gene: 5. This chain's CDR3 is CASSSGGGYEQFF. In DNA form, the CDR3 reads TGTGCCAGCAGCTCGGGAGGCGGTTATGAGCAGTTCTTC.

This chain connects TRBV4-2 to TRBJ2-1; the D is unclear. Germline assignment: CDR1 LGHNA and CDR2 YNFKEQ. The CDR3 totals 13 residues. The V end was cut by 6 bases, the J end by 4 bases, with 10 bases between. CDR3 residues: CASSESGYNEQFF. The CDR3 region has the DNA TGTGCCAGCAGTGAGTCCGGGTACAATGAGCAGTTCTTC.

The rearrangement joins TRBV5-1 to TRBJ2-7; TRBD1 aligns across 8 bases. This CDR3 contains 15 residues. Germline V lookup: CDR1 SGHRS, CDR2 YFSETQ. With 4 bases clipped from V and 4 bases from J, the junction kept 10 bases outside the gene matches. The CDR3 loop reads CASSHLTGEGYEQYF. CDR3 bases: TGCGCCAGCAGCCACCTGACAGGGGAAGGGTACGAGCAGTACTTC.

This clonotype has just a few counts. The chain employs TRBV5-1 and TRBJ1-3, with D tentatively TRBD1 (5 bases). The CDR3 sequence is 14 residues long. The V end was cut by 3 bases, the J end by 7 bases, with 14 bases between. Germline V gives CDR1 SGHRS, CDR2 YFSETQ. The CDR3 DNA sequence: TGCGCCAGCAGCTCCTCCGGGGGGAGCAACACCATATATTTT. This gives the protein CASSSSGGSNTIYF.

This clonotype was counted a few times. The rearrangement links TRBV12-3 or TRBV12-4 to TRBJ1-4; no firm D call. Trimming removed 3 bases from V and 7 bases from J, with 9 bases in between. This CDR3 contains 13 residues. CDR3 sequence reads: CASSFGWREKLFF. In DNA form, the CDR3 reads TGTGCCAGCAGTTTCGGCTGGCGTGAAAAACTGTTTTTT.

This clonotype has only a few counts. The chain carries TRBV4-3 and TRBJ1-5; D call uncertain. The ends were cut back, 4 bases at V and 6 bases at J, with 10 bases in the middle. The germline V gene has CDR1 LGHNA and CDR2 YSLEER. The CDR3 totals 13 residues. The CDR3: CASSPTGGQPQHF. Written as DNA, the CDR3 is TGCGCCAGCAGCCCGACGGGCGGTCAGCCCCAGCATTTT.

The rearrangement links TRBV4-3 to TRBJ2-7; perhaps TRBD1 as D (5 bases). The CDR3 totals 13 residues. Germline CDR1 and CDR2: LGHNA and YSLEER. V was pared by 0 bases and J by 5 bases, with 8 bases between. The CDR3 loop is CASSQEAGNEQYV. CDR3 bases: TGCGCCAGCAGCCAAGAAGCAGGGAACGAGCAGTACGTC.

This sequence joins TRBV2 and TRBJ2-1; perhaps TRBD2 as D (6 bases). This CDR3 comprises 14 residues. Germline assignment: CDR1 SNHLY and CDR2 FYNNEI. V was clipped by 6 bases and J by 1 base, with 10 bases between them. CDR3 in DNA: TGTGCCAGCAGGGGCGGGGAATCCTACAATGAGCAGTTCTTC. Protein product: CASRGGESYNEQFF. Variable domain in full (rest from reference TRBV2 and TRBJ2-1): EPEVTQTPSHQVTQMGQEVILRCVPISNHLYFYWYRQILGQKVEFLVSFYNNEISEKSEIFDDQFSVERPDGSNFTLKIRSTKLEDSAMYFCASRGGESYNEQFFGPGTRLTVL.

This clonotype appeared a few times. CDR3 DNA: TGTGCCAGCAGCTCTTACCCCAATCAGCCCCAGCATTTT. Protein: CASSSYPNQPQHF. This chain connects TRBV7-3 to TRBJ1-5; no clear D. From germline, CDR1 is SGHTA and CDR2 FQGTGA. CDR3 size: 13 residues. Trimming pared 4 bases from V and 3 bases from J, leaving 7 bases between.

This clonotype has more than one count but fewer than ten. V and J are TRBV27 and TRBJ1-4, with 7 nucleotides matching TRBD1. J was trimmed by 6 bases and V by 3 bases; bases with no gene match: 7. The CDR3 is made up of 15 amino acids. The germline CDR1 and CDR2 sequences are MNHEY and SMNVEV (reference sequence). CDR3 sequence: CASSFSGGRDEKLFF. The CDR3 bases are TGTGCCAGCAGTTTTTCAGGGGGAAGAGATGAAAAACTGTTTTTT.

This sequence joins TRBV6-2 or TRBV6-3 and TRBJ2-3, with D perhaps TRBD1 (5 bases). V was cut by 7 bases and J by 1 base, with 9 bases left in between. CDR3 length: 13 amino acids. Germline assignment: CDR1 MNHEY and CDR2 SVGEGT. The CDR3 nucleotides are TGTGCCAGCAAGGACACAGGCACAGATACGCAGTATTTT. Translated, it gives CASKDTGTDTQYF.